Each of the 16 T cell receptor beta chains below was sequenced from the same sample in a study of shared clonotypes between healthy human individuals. Naive CD8 cells were CD45RO-negative, positively selected for CCR7, excluding terminally differentiated effector memory CD45RA+ cells. This table comes from immunoSEQ multiplex PCR, and its TCRdb copy is limited to in-frame clones, with some not included. The sample shows hundreds of thousands of clones, 95% to 98% of them seen only once. Sequences were obtained from naive CD8+ T cells sorted from blood. These receptor sequences come from a young man in good health.

In DNA form, the CDR3 reads TGTGCCAGCAGTTTCGACAGTAATAGCAATCAGCCCCAGCATTTT. Translating it yields CASSFDSNSNQPQHF. The V and J genes are TRBV28 and TRBJ1-5; TRBD1 is a possible D gene (5 bases). Germline V gene sequence: CDR1 MDHEN, CDR2 SYDVKM. The V end lost 3 bases, the J end lost 0 bases, and 9 bases lay between the germline ends. The CDR3 totals 15 residues.

The chain couples TRBV29-1 to TRBJ1-2, with 7 bases that match TRBD1. CDR3 length: 19 residues. Germline loops: CDR1 SQVTM, CDR2 ANQGSEA. The V and J ends lost 5 bases and 3 bases, in that order; junction bases with no gene match: 24. CDR3 region: CSVRVRDRAEKERYYGYTF. CDR3 nucleotides: TGCAGCGTTAGGGTTCGGGACAGAGCAGAAAAAGAGAGATACTATGGCTACACCTTC. The full variable domain, completed using reference TRBV29-1 and TRBJ1-2, is SAVISQKPSRDICQRGTSLTIQCQVDSQVTMMFWYRQQPGQSLTLIATANQGSEATYESGFVIDKFPISRPNLTFSTLTVSNMSPEDSSIYLCSVRVRDRAEKERYYGYTFGSGTRLTVV.

J is TRBJ2-7 and V is TRBV10-3; D is possibly TRBD2 (5 bases). CDR3 length: 11 residues. The ends were cut back, 10 bases at V and 5 bases at J, with 12 bases in the middle. Germline assignment: CDR1 ENHRY and CDR2 SYGVKD. This CDR3 reads CATMKEDEQYF. DNA for the CDR3: TGTGCCACTATGAAGGAGGACGAGCAGTACTTC.

V gene TRBV9 combines with J gene TRBJ2-7, with TRBD1 as a possible D gene (6 bases). This CDR3 comprises 14 residues. V was pared by 3 bases and J by 6 bases, with 16 bases between. The germline V gene encodes CDR1 SGDLS and CDR2 YYNGEE. CDR3 sequence (DNA): TGTGCCAGCAGCGCGAGACAGGCGGTCGGCGAGCAGTACTTC. This sequence encodes CASSARQAVGEQYF. The whole variable domain, remainder taken from reference TRBV9 and TRBJ2-7, is DSGVTQTPKHLITATGQRVTLRCSPRSGDLSVYWYQQSLDQGLQFLIQYYNGEERAKGNILERFSAQQFPDLHSELNLSSLELGDSALYFCASSARQAVGEQYFGPGTRLTVT.

This clone appeared a single time. This chain links TRBV15 with TRBJ2-3; weak D call: TRBD2 (6 bases). With 3 bases removed from V and 2 bases from J, the gap between germline ends came to 18 bases. The CDR3 extends over 17 amino acids. CDR1 LNHNV and CDR2 YYDKDF come from the germline V gene (reference sequence). As DNA, the CDR3 is TGTGCCACCAGCAGTCCTTTCCGGGAGACCAACACAGATACGCAGTATTTT. This gives the protein CATSSPFRETNTDTQYF.

V and J are TRBV7-9 and TRBJ2-7, with D possibly TRBD2 on 5 matching bases. The CDR3 is made up of 15 amino acids. With 5 bases removed from V and 0 bases from J, the gap between germline ends came to 14 bases. Germline lookup yields CDR1 SEHNR and CDR2 FQNEAQ (reference sequence). CDR3 in amino acids: CASSPLGAVSYEQYF. The CDR3 DNA sequence: TGTGCCAGCAGCCCCTTGGGAGCGGTCTCCTACGAGCAGTACTTC.

The J gene is TRBJ2-1, the V gene TRBV15, with TRBD2 matching over 10 bases. J was trimmed by 3 bases and V by 0 bases; bases with no gene match: 2. The CDR3 covers 16 residues. The germline gives CDR1 LNHNV, CDR2 YYDKDF (reference sequence). CDR3 amino acids: CATSRELAGSYNEQFF. As DNA, the CDR3 is TGTGCCACCAGCAGAGAACTAGCGGGAAGCTACAATGAGCAGTTCTTC.

V and J are TRBV5-6 and TRBJ1-5; D is undetermined. The CDR3 contains 12 residues. The V end was cut by 1 base, the J end by 6 bases, with 5 bases between. CDR1 is SGHDT, CDR2 YYEEEE, per germline. The CDR3: CASSLLGQPQHF. CDR3 bases: TGTGCCAGCAGCTTGTTAGGTCAGCCCCAGCATTTT.

The chain carries TRBV30 and TRBJ2-7; D is unresolved. The CDR3 has 13 amino acids. With 2 bases removed from V and 2 bases from J, the gap between germline ends came to 10 bases. Per the germline V gene, CDR1 is GTSNPN and CDR2 is SVGIG (reference sequence). Here the CDR3 reads CAWSSAITYEQYF. The DNA for the CDR3 is TGTGCCTGGAGTTCGGCCATAACCTACGAGCAGTACTTC.

V is TRBV7-9 and J is TRBJ1-1; unclear D gene. The germline V gene has CDR1 SEHNR and CDR2 FQNEAQ (reference sequence). The CDR3 is 14 residues long. Trimming pared 2 bases from V and 1 base from J, leaving 8 bases between. The CDR3 DNA reads as TGTGCCAGCAGCTTAATCTATCCGAACACTGAAGCTTTCTTT. Protein product: CASSLIYPNTEAFF.

The chain recombines TRBV15 with TRBJ1-1; D gene ambiguous. V was pared by 4 bases and J by 4 bases, with 13 bases between. This CDR3 region has 14 residues. Germline loops: CDR1 LNHNV, CDR2 YYDKDF (reference sequence). CDR3 DNA sequence: TGTGCCACCAGCACGACCCCCGCGGGCACTGAAGCTTTCTTT. Its translation: CATSTTPAGTEAFF.

This chain links TRBV5-5 with TRBJ1-3; possibly TRBD1 for D (5 bases). With 3 bases removed from V and 0 bases from J, the gap between germline ends came to 13 bases. This CDR3 region has 16 residues. The germline CDR1 and CDR2 sequences are SGHKS and YYEKEE (reference sequence). This CDR3 is CASSSRVAFSGNTIYF. The CDR3 nucleotides are TGTGCCAGCAGCTCCAGGGTAGCCTTCTCTGGAAACACCATATATTTT.

The chain recombines TRBV28 with TRBJ1-5; D perhaps matches TRBD1 (6 bases). Deletions cut 5 bases from V and 1 base from J, with 9 bases between. In germline, CDR1 is MDHEN, CDR2 SYDVKM. This CDR3 is built from 14 residues. In nucleotides, the CDR3 is TGTGCCAGCAGTACAGGGTCGAGCAATCAGCCCCAGCATTTT. Translating it yields CASSTGSSNQPQHF.

The rearrangement links TRBV11-2 to TRBJ2-7; D perhaps matches TRBD2 (6 bases). V was cut by 5 bases and J by 2 bases, with 13 bases left in between. The CDR3 sequence is 14 residues long. The V gene's germline CDR1 is SGHAT and CDR2 FQNNGV. The CDR3: CASSRHGGTYEQYF. The DNA of the CDR3 is TGTGCCAGCAGCAGACACGGGGGAACCTACGAGCAGTACTTC.

The rearrangement joins TRBV4-2 to TRBJ2-7, with 8 bases aligning to TRBD1. This CDR3 contains 15 residues. The V gene end was trimmed by 4 bases and the J gene end by 3 bases; junction bases not matched to a gene: 8. The germline V gene has CDR1 LGHNA and CDR2 YNFKEQ. This CDR3 is CASSLDPGGSYEQYF. The DNA of the CDR3 is TGTGCCAGCAGCCTCGACCCAGGGGGCAGCTACGAGCAGTACTTC.

The chain recombines TRBV29-1 with TRBJ2-5; D gene unclear. The CDR3 covers 13 residues. Germline-derived CDR1 and CDR2 are SQVTM and ANQGSEA. V was cut by 2 bases and J by 0 bases, with 7 bases left in between. CDR3 residues: CSVEPQNQETQYF. The CDR3 coding sequence is TGCAGCGTTGAACCCCAGAACCAAGAGACCCAGTACTTC. The full variable domain, with the rest looked up from reference TRBV29-1 and TRBJ2-5, is SAVISQKPSRDICQRGTSLTIQCQVDSQVTMMFWYRQQPGQSLTLIATANQGSEATYESGFVIDKFPISRPNLTFSTLTVSNMSPEDSSIYLCSVEPQNQETQYFGPGTRLLVL.